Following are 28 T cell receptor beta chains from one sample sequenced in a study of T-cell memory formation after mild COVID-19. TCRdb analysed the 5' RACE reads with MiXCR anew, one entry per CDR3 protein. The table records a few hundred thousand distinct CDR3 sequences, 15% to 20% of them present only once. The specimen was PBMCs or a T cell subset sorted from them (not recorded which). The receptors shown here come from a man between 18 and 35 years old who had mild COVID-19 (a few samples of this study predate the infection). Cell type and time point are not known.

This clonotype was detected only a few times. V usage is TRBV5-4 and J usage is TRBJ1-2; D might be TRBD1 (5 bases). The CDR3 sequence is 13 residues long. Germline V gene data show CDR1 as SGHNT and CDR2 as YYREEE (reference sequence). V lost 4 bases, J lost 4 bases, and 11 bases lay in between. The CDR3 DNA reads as TGTGCCAGCAGCCGGGACGCGCTCTATGGCTACACCTTC. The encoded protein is CASSRDALYGYTF.

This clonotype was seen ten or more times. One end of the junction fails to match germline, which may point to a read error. The CDR3 loop reads CASSSFNEQFF. CDR3 nucleotides: TGTGCCAGCAGCTCCTTCAATGAGCAGTTCTTC. The chain uses TRBV7-2 and TRBJ2-1, with D uncertain. Germline CDR1 and CDR2: SGHTA and FQGNSA. This CDR3 is built from 11 residues.

CDR3 in amino acids: CASSSGQEETQYF. The CDR3, as DNA: TGTGCCAGCAGCTCAGGGCAGGAGGAGACCCAGTACTTC. The chain combines TRBV6-5 with TRBJ2-5; perhaps TRBD1 as D (5 bases). The V end lost 6 bases, the J end lost 5 bases, and 13 bases lay between the germline ends. This CDR3 spans 13 amino acids. Germline V CDR1 and CDR2: MNHEY, SVGAGI.

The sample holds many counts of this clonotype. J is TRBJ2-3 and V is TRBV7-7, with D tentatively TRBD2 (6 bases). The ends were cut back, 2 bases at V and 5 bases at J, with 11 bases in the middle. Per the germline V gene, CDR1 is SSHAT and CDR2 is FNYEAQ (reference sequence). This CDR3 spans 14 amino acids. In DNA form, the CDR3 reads TGTGCCAGCAGCTTAAATCGGGGGTTAGATACGCAGTATTTT. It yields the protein CASSLNRGLDTQYF.

This chain's CDR3 is CASRSSSVPSTDTQYF. CDR3 nucleotides: TGTGCCAGCAGGAGCAGTAGCGTACCTAGCACAGATACGCAGTATTTT. This rearrangement joins TRBV27 to TRBJ2-3, with D possibly being TRBD2 (5 bases). The CDR3 is made up of 16 amino acids. The V and J ends lost 6 bases and 0 bases respectively, with 16 bases between them. Germline lookup yields CDR1 MNHEY and CDR2 SMNVEV (reference sequence).

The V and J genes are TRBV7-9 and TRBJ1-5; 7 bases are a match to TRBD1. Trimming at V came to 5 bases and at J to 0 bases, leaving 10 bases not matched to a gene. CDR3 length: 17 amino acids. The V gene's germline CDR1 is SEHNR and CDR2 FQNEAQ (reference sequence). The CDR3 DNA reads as TGTGCCAGCAGCGCTGACAGGGCCGACTATAGCAATCAGCCCCAGCATTTT. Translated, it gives CASSADRADYSNQPQHF.

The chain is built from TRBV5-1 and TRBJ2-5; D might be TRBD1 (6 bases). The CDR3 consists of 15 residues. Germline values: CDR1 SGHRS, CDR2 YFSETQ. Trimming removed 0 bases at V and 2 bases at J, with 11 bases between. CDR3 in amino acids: CASSLDQGRQETQYF. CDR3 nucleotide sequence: TGCGCCAGCAGCTTGGATCAGGGGCGACAAGAGACCCAGTACTTC.

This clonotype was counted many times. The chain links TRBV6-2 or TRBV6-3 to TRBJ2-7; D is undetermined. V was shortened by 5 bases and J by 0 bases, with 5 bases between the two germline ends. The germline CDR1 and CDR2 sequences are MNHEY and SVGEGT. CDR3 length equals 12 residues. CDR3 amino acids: CASSRSSYEQYV. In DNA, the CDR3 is TGTGCCAGCAGTAGGAGCTCCTACGAGCAGTACGTC.

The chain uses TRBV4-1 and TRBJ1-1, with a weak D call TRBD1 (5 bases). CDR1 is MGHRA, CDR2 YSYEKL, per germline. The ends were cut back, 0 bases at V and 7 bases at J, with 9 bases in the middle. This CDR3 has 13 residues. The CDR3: CASSQDRAGEAFF. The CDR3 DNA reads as TGCGCCAGCAGCCAAGACAGGGCGGGTGAAGCTTTCTTT.

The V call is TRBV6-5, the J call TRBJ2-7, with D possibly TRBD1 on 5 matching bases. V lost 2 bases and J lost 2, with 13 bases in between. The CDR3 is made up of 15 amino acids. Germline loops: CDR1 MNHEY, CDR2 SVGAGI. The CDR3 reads CASSYASQAPYEQYF. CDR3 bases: TGTGCCAGCAGTTACGCGTCACAGGCCCCCTACGAGCAGTACTTC.

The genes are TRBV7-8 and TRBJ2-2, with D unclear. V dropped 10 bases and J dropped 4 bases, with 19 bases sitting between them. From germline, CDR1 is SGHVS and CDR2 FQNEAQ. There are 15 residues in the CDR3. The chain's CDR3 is CATKRLGRPTGELFF. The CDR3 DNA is TGTGCCACCAAAAGGTTGGGCCGCCCCACCGGGGAGCTGTTTTTT.

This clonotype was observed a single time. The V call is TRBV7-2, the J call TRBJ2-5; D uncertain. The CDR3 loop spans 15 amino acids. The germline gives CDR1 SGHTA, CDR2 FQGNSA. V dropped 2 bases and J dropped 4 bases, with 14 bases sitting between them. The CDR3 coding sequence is TGTGCCAGCAGCTTAAACCCCGGAGTGGCAGAGACCCAGTACTTC. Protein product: CASSLNPGVAETQYF. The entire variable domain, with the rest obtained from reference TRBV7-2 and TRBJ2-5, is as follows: GAGVSQSPSNKVTEKGKDVELRCDPISGHTALYWYRQSLGQGLEFLIYFQGNSAPDKSGLPSDRFSAERTGGSVSTLTIQRTQQEDSAVYLCASSLNPGVAETQYFGPGTRLLVL.

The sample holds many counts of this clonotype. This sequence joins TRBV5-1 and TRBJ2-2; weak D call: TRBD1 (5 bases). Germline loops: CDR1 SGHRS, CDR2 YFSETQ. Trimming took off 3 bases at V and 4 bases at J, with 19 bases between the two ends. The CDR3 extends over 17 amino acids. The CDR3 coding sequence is TGCGCCAGCAGCTCAAAACCTCAGGGATCCGGCACCGGGGAGCTGTTTTTT. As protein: CASSSKPQGSGTGELFF.

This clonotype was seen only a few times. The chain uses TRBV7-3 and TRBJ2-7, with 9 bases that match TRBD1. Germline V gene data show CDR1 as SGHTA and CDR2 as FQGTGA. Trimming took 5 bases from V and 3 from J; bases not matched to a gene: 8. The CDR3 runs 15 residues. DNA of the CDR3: TGTGCCAGCAGCCCTGGGACAGGGAAACGCTACGAGCAGTACTTC. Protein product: CASSPGTGKRYEQYF.

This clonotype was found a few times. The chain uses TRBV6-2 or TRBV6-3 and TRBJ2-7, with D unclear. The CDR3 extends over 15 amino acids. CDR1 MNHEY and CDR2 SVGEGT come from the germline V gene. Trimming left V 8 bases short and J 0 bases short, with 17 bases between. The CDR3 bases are TGTGCCAGCGGCCCCCGTTCGCGAGGCTCCTACGAGCAGTACGTC. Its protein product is CASGPRSRGSYEQYV.

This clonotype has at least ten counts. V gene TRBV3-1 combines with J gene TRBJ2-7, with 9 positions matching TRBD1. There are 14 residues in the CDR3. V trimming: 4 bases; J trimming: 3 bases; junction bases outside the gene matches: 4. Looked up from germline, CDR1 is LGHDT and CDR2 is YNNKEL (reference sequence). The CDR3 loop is CASSLSTGGYEQYF. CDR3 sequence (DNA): TGTGCCAGCAGCCTTTCGACAGGGGGCTACGAGCAGTACTTC.

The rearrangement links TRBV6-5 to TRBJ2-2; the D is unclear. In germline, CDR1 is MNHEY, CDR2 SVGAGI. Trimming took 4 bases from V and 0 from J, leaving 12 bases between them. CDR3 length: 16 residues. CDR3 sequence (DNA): TGTGCCAGCAGTTTGGGCAGACCGGCGAACACCGGGGAGCTGTTTTTT. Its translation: CASSLGRPANTGELFF.

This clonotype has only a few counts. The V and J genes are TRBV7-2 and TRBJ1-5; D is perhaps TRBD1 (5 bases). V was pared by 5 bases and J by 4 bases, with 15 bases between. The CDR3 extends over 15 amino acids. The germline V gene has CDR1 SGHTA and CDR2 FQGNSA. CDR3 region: CASSPSGLQNQPQHF. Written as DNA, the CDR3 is TGTGCCAGCAGCCCCTCGGGACTGCAGAATCAGCCCCAGCATTTT.

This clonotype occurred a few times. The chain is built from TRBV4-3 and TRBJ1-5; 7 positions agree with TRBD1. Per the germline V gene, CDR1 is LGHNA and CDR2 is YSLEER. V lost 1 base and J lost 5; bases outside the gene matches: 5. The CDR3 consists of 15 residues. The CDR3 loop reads CASSQGDREDQPQHF. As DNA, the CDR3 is TGCGCCAGCAGCCAAGGCGACAGGGAGGATCAGCCCCAGCATTTT.

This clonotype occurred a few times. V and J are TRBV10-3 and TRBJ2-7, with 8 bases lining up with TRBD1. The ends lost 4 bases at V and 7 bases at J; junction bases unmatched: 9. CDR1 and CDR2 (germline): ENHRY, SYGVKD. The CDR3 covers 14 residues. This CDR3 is CAISGNRGTGEQYF. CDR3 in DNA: TGTGCCATCAGTGGCAACAGGGGGACGGGGGAGCAGTACTTC.

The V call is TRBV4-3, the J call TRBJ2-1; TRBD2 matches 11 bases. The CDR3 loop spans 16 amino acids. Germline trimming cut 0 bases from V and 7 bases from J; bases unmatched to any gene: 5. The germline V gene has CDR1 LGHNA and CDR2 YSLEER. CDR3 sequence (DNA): TGCGCCAGCAGCCAAGATCGACTAGCGGGGCTGAATGAGCAGTTCTTC. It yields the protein CASSQDRLAGLNEQFF.

The CDR3 sequence: CASRVTGGVYNEQFF. CDR3 bases: TGTGCCAGCAGGGTGACGGGGGGGGTTTACAATGAGCAGTTCTTC. The J gene is TRBJ2-1, the V gene TRBV12-3 or TRBV12-4, with TRBD2 identical over 8 bases. With 6 bases clipped from V and 4 bases from J, the junction kept 8 bases outside the gene matches. This CDR3 has 15 amino acids.

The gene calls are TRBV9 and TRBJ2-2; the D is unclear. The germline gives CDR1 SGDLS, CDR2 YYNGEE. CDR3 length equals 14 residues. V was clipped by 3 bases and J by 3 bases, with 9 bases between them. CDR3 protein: CASSALPDTGELFF. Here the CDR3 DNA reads TGTGCCAGCAGCGCCTTACCAGACACCGGGGAGCTGTTTTTT.

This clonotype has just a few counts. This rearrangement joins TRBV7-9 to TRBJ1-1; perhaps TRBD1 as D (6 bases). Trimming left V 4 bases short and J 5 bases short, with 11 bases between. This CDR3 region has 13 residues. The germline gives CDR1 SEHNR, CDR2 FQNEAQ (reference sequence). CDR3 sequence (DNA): TGTGCCAGCAGCTCGACAGGTCAAACTGAAGCTTTCTTT. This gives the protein CASSSTGQTEAFF. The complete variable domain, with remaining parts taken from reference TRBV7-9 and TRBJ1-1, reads DTGVSQNPRHKITKRGQNVTFRCDPISEHNRLYWYRQTLGQGPEFLTYFQNEAQLEKSRLLSDRFSAERPKGSFSTLEIQRTEQGDSAMYLCASSSTGQTEAFFGQGTRLTVV.

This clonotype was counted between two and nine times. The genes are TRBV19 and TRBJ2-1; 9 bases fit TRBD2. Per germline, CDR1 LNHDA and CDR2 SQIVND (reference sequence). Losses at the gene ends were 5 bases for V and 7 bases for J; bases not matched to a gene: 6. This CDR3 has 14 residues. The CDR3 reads CASSAGLARNEQFF. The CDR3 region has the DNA TGTGCCAGTAGTGCCGGACTAGCGAGGAATGAGCAGTTCTTC.

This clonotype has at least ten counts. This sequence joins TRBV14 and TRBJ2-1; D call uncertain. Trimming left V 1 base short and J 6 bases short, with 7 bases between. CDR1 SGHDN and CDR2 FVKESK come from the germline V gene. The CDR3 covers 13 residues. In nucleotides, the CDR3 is TGTGCCAGCAGCCAAGCCAGACTCAATGAGCAGTTCTTC. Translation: CASSQARLNEQFF.

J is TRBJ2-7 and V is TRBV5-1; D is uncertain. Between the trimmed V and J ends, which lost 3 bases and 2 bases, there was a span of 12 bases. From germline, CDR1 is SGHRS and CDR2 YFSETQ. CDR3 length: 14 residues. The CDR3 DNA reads TGCGCCAGCAGCTGGACGGACCCGACCTACGAGCAGTACTTC. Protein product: CASSWTDPTYEQYF.

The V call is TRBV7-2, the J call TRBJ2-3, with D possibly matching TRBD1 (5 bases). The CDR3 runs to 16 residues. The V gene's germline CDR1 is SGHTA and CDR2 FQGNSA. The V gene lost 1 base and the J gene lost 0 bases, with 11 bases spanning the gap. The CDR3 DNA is TGTGCCAGCAGCTTAGTGTCAGGGTCTAGCACAGATACGCAGTATTTT. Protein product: CASSLVSGSSTDTQYF.